This T cell receptor beta chain was sequenced in a study of shared clonotypes between healthy human individuals. The CDR3 contains 13 residues. V shed 6 bases, J shed 13 bases, and the junction held 7 bases outside the gene matches. Germline V CDR1 and CDR2: MNHNY, SVGAGI (reference sequence). Assay: immunoSEQ multiplex PCR; the TCRdb copy retains only in-frame clones and omits some. The table lists 2,500,000 or so clones, about nine tenths of them singletons. The sequence was obtained from a man younger than 30 in good health. Some clones in this sample may be carry-over from other donors' samples. Sample: naive CD4+ T cells from PBMCs. Subset noted: CD45RA+ positively selected. The chain has TRBV6-6 and TRBJ2-2; 11 nucleotides align to TRBD2. This CDR3 is CASRGGLAEGLFF. CDR3 sequence (DNA): TGTGCCAGCAGGGGGGGACTAGCGGAGGGGCTGTTTTTT.